The 15 T cell receptor beta chains given below trace back to one sample, sequenced in a study of T cell changes during pregnancy in multiple sclerosis. The assay was immunoSEQ multiplex PCR, and TCRdb's table has in-frame clones only and misses some. The sample has about 80,000 clones, around 94% seen once. This specimen was peripheral blood, taken in the second trimester of pregnancy. These TCRs come from a female donor in good health, enrolled as a control in a pregnancy study.

V is TRBV7-9 and J is TRBJ2-7; the match to TRBD1 covers 7 bases. The CDR3 is made up of 17 amino acids. The V gene end was trimmed by 2 bases and the J gene end by 2 bases; junction bases not matched to a gene: 12. Looked up from germline, CDR1 is SEHNR and CDR2 is FQNEAQ (reference sequence). CDR3 nucleotide sequence: TGTGCCAGCAGCTTATATGGGGGATCGGACAGGACCTACGAGCAGTACTTC. It encodes CASSLYGGSDRTYEQYF.

This chain uses TRBV15 with TRBJ2-2, with TRBD2 matching 9 bases. Trimming at V came to 0 bases and at J to 4 bases, leaving 9 bases not matched to a gene. CDR3 length: 18 residues. Germline V gene sequence: CDR1 LNHNV, CDR2 YYDKDF (reference sequence). The CDR3 protein is CATSRDYGGRGSTGELFF. DNA for the CDR3: TGTGCCACCAGCAGAGATTACGGCGGGAGGGGGAGCACCGGGGAGCTGTTTTTT.

The CDR3 spells CASSSPRGQQSGSDTQYF. CDR3 DNA sequence: TGCGCCAGCAGCTCCCCGCGGGGCCAGCAAAGCGGGTCAGATACGCAGTATTTT. The rearrangement joins TRBV5-1 to TRBJ2-3; D is possibly TRBD2 (6 bases). The V end was cut by 3 bases, the J end by 4 bases, with 24 bases between. Per germline, CDR1 SGHRS and CDR2 YFSETQ. This CDR3 region has 18 residues. Complete variable domain (other parts from reference TRBV5-1 and TRBJ2-3): KAGVTQTPRYLIKTRGQQVTLSCSPISGHRSVSWYQQTPGQGLQFLFEYFSETQRNKGNFPGRFSGRQFSNSRSEMNVSTLELGDSALYLCASSSPRGQQSGSDTQYFGPGTRLTVL.

The chain combines TRBV2 with TRBJ2-7; 9 bases agree with TRBD1. Germline V gene data show CDR1 as SNHLY and CDR2 as FYNNEI. V lost 9 bases to trimming and J lost 2 bases; unmatched junction nucleotides: 5. This CDR3 comprises 13 residues. The CDR3 region is CASQGQGTYEQYF. CDR3 DNA: TGTGCCAGTCAGGGACAGGGAACCTACGAGCAGTACTTC.

DNA of the CDR3: TGCGCCAGCAGCTTGGGGGGACAGGGACCATCCGAGCAGTACTTC. Translating it yields CASSLGGQGPSEQYF. The genes are TRBV5-1 and TRBJ2-7, with 9 bases aligning to TRBD1. The germline V gene has CDR1 SGHRS and CDR2 YFSETQ. The CDR3 is 15 amino acids. V gave up 0 bases and J gave up 6 bases; unmatched junction bases: 7.

CDR3 loop: CASRGFGRGNSRTGNTIYF. CDR3 nucleotides: TGTGCCAGCAGGGGCTTTGGGCGGGGGAACTCTCGAACTGGAAACACCATATATTTT. The chain carries TRBV28 and TRBJ1-3; tentatively, D is TRBD1 (5 bases). Germline lookup yields CDR1 MDHEN and CDR2 SYDVKM. The V and J ends lost 6 bases and 2 bases respectively, with 26 bases between them. This CDR3 contains 19 residues.

This rearrangement joins TRBV30 to TRBJ1-5; 9 bases are shared with TRBD1. Trimming cost V 1 base and J 2 bases; bases outside gene matches: 0. The CDR3 extends over 14 amino acids. Germline assignment: CDR1 GTSNPN and CDR2 SVGIG (reference sequence). DNA of the CDR3: TGTGCCTGGAGTGGGGACAGGGGCAATCAGCCCCAGCATTTT. It translates to CAWSGDRGNQPQHF.

This clone was found once. CDR3 protein: CASSSPGDIQYF. CDR3 bases: TGTGCCAGCAGCTCCCCAGGGGACATTCAGTACTTC. The chain links TRBV7-6 to TRBJ2-4; possible D gene TRBD1, 6 bases. With 4 bases removed from V and 8 bases from J, the gap between germline ends came to 9 bases. This CDR3 has 12 residues. Per the germline V gene, CDR1 is SGHVS and CDR2 is FNYEAQ. Looking up the rest from reference TRBV7-6 and TRBJ2-4 gives the full variable domain: GAGVSQSPRYKVTKRGQDVALRCDPISGHVSLYWYRQALGQGPEFLTYFNYEAQQDKSGLPNDRFSAERPEGSISTLTIQRTEQRDSAMYRCASSSPGDIQYFGAGTRLSVL.

The V gene is TRBV7-9, the J gene TRBJ1-1; 7 nucleotides match TRBD1. This CDR3 spans 15 amino acids. Germline loops: CDR1 SEHNR, CDR2 FQNEAQ (reference sequence). With 3 bases clipped from V and 4 bases from J, the junction kept 8 bases outside the gene matches. CDR3 coding DNA: TGTGCCAGCAGCTTTCTACAGGGGCCTGTCACTGAAGCTTTCTTT. This sequence encodes CASSFLQGPVTEAFF.

The J gene is TRBJ1-1, the V gene TRBV7-2, with D hard to call. This CDR3 region has 15 residues. Trimming stripped 1 base from V and 4 bases from J, with 13 bases between. From germline, CDR1 is SGHTA and CDR2 FQGNSA. The CDR3 protein is CASSLEPATSTEAFF. CDR3 nucleotide sequence: TGTGCCAGCAGCTTAGAACCAGCGACGAGCACTGAAGCTTTCTTT.

This clone was seen more than once but under ten times. The chain uses TRBV7-2 and TRBJ2-2; no definite D call. There are 13 residues in the CDR3. V lost 7 bases and J 6 bases, leaving 12 bases between the germline ends. Germline values: CDR1 SGHTA, CDR2 FQGNSA. CDR3 nucleotide sequence: TGTGCCAGCACCCAGTCTCCCCCCGGGGAGCTGTTTTTT. It codes for CASTQSPPGELFF.

The rearrangement uses TRBV30 and TRBJ1-2; D unresolved. CDR1 is GTSNPN, CDR2 SVGIG, per germline (reference sequence). This CDR3 has 15 residues. Trimming left V 5 bases short and J 8 bases short, with 24 bases between. CDR3 loop: CAWPLTGPPAGGYTF. The DNA of the CDR3 is TGTGCCTGGCCCCTTACCGGGCCGCCGGCGGGGGGCTACACCTTC.

The rearrangement uses TRBV5-6 and TRBJ1-1; a weak D match, TRBD1 (5 bases). This CDR3 spans 14 amino acids. Germline lookup yields CDR1 SGHDT and CDR2 YYEEEE. Trimming removed 4 bases at V and 1 base at J, with 11 bases between. The CDR3 DNA follows: TGTGCCAGCAGCCAGGGACTCAAGAACACTGAAGCTTTCTTT. It is translated as CASSQGLKNTEAFF.

The genes are TRBV5-1 and TRBJ2-5; 7 positions agree with TRBD2. Trimming removed 2 bases from V and 4 bases from J; junction bases left unmatched: 8. Germline V gives CDR1 SGHRS, CDR2 YFSETQ. CDR3 length: 15 amino acids. CDR3 nucleotides: TGCGCCAGCAGCTTCGCGGGATCGGGAGGAGAGACCCAGTACTTC. This encodes CASSFAGSGGETQYF.

In nucleotides, the CDR3 is TGTGCCAGCAGTGAAGGAGGGGGTTATAGCAATCAGCCCCAGCATTTT. This sequence encodes CASSEGGGYSNQPQHF. This rearrangement joins TRBV6-1 to TRBJ1-5, with TRBD1 as a possible D gene (6 bases). The CDR3 sequence is 16 residues long. Between the trimmed V and J ends, which lost 1 base and 0 bases, there was a span of 10 bases. Germline assignment: CDR1 MNHNS and CDR2 SASEGT.